The present entry profiles one T cell receptor beta chain with its context. Using immunoSEQ multiplex PCR, the repertoire was profiled, and TCRdb retains in-frame clones only, with some absent. The table shows some 100,000 clones, with about 77% occurring only once. The sample originates from a study of blood T cell repertoires in COVID-19. Study-level information: Samples of COVID-19 (acute and convalescent) were obtained from the United States, Italy and Spain.

Between the trimmed V and J ends, which lost 0 bases and 6 bases, there was a span of 18 bases. The CDR3 is made up of 17 amino acids. From germline, CDR1 is LNHDA and CDR2 SQIVND (reference sequence). This chain links TRBV19 with TRBJ1-5; tentative D call: TRBD1 (6 bases). The source material was peripheral blood. The origin of this receptor is a woman between 65 and 79 years old with acute or convalescent COVID-19. DNA of the CDR3: TGTGCCAGTAGTATAGAGGAAATACAGGGATCTGGTCAGCCCCAGCATTTT. It codes for CASSIEEIQGSGQPQHF. Using reference TRBV19 and TRBJ1-5 for the parts outside the CDR3, the full variable domain is DGGITQSPKYLFRKEGQNVTLSCEQNLNHDAMYWYRQDPGQGLRLIYYSQIVNDFQKGDIAEGYSVSREKKESFPLTVTSAQKNPTAFYLCASSIEEIQGSGQPQHFGDGTRLSIL.